Below are 32 T cell receptor beta chains sequenced from a single sample in a study of blood T cell repertoires in COVID-19. Generated by immunoSEQ multiplex PCR, the TCRdb table keeps only in-frame clones and is missing some. The top ten clones hold over 8% of a sample with 50,000 to 80,000 clones, approximately 90% of them seen once. The sequenced sample was peripheral blood. The origin of the receptors is a woman at least 80 years old with active COVID-19.

This chain links TRBV28 with TRBJ2-1, with TRBD1 as a possible D gene (5 bases). V lost 5 bases and J 4 bases, leaving 15 bases between the germline ends. Per germline, CDR1 MDHEN and CDR2 SYDVKM. CDR3 length: 15 amino acids. CDR3 in amino acids: CASSGGAIIYNEQFF. CDR3 DNA sequence: TGTGCCAGCAGTGGTGGGGCGATAATATACAATGAGCAGTTCTTC. The full variable domain, rest sourced from reference TRBV28 and TRBJ2-1, is DVKVTQSSRYLVKRTGEKVFLECVQDMDHENMFWYRQDPGLGLRLIYFSYDVKMKEKGDIPEGYSVSREKKERFSLILESASTNQTSMYLCASSGGAIIYNEQFFGPGTRLTVL.

The chain has TRBV24-1 and TRBJ2-2, with 7 bases fitting TRBD1. V lost 3 bases, J lost 6 bases, and 9 bases stayed unmatched. Looked up from germline, CDR1 is KGHDR and CDR2 is SFDVKD. CDR3 size: 16 residues. CDR3 nucleotides: TGTGCCACCAGTGATACCGGGACAGAAACACCCGGGGAGCTGTTTTTT. This encodes CATSDTGTETPGELFF.

This clone was seen more than once but under ten times. The rearrangement uses TRBV24-1 and TRBJ2-1, with 8 positions matching TRBD2. V lost 5 bases, J lost 3 bases, and 11 bases stayed unmatched. The CDR3 runs 17 residues. The germline gives CDR1 KGHDR, CDR2 SFDVKD. The CDR3 nucleotides read TGTGCCACCAGTGGATTCACCGGGGGGGCGGTCTACAATGAGCAGTTCTTC. Protein: CATSGFTGGAVYNEQFF.

The V gene is TRBV6-2 or TRBV6-3, the J gene TRBJ1-1; D gene uncertain. The V gene's germline CDR1 is MNHEY and CDR2 SVGEGT. This CDR3 is built from 15 residues. V dropped 5 bases and J dropped 4 bases, with 17 bases sitting between them. CDR3 region: CASSTASQEGTEAFF. CDR3 DNA: TGTGCCAGCAGTACCGCCAGTCAGGAGGGCACTGAAGCTTTCTTT.

The CDR3 sequence is CASSLGGANTEAFF. The CDR3 DNA reads as TGTGCCAGCAGTTTAGGAGGGGCGAACACTGAAGCTTTCTTT. J is TRBJ1-1 and V is TRBV28; D might be TRBD1 (5 bases). The germline V gene has CDR1 MDHEN and CDR2 SYDVKM. With 2 bases removed from V and 1 base from J, the gap between germline ends came to 8 bases. This CDR3 has 14 amino acids.

The chain carries TRBV7-6 and TRBJ2-4; the D gene is possibly TRBD1 (5 bases). CDR3 length: 19 residues. Germline loops: CDR1 SGHVS, CDR2 FNYEAQ. V was shortened by 0 bases and J by 5 bases, with 23 bases between the two germline ends. In nucleotides, the CDR3 is TGTGCCAGCAGCTTAGCCCCACCGACTTCAGGGTTTTTGGAAAACATTCAGTACTTC. This translates into CASSLAPPTSGFLENIQYF.

The V and J genes are TRBV4-1 and TRBJ2-5, with 9 bases aligning to TRBD2. Germline V gives CDR1 MGHRA, CDR2 YSYEKL. The J segment lost 5 bases and the V segment lost 4 bases, leaving 11 bases of the junction unmatched. This CDR3 has 16 residues. DNA for the CDR3: TGCGCCAGCAGCCCCCGGGGCGGGGGGGTTCAGGAGACCCAGTACTTC. This codes for CASSPRGGGVQETQYF.

The gene calls are TRBV10-1 and TRBJ2-3, with 8 bases lining up with TRBD1. Germline trimming cut 6 bases from V and 7 bases from J; bases unmatched to any gene: 6. The CDR3 consists of 13 residues. Germline loops: CDR1 WNHNN, CDR2 SYGVQD (reference sequence). The CDR3 DNA reads TGCGCCAGCAGCCGGGACAGGCGGTATACGCAGTATTTT. Residues: CASSRDRRYTQYF.

The J gene is TRBJ2-5, the V gene TRBV10-3, with D possibly being TRBD2 (5 bases). Germline V lookup: CDR1 ENHRY, CDR2 SYGVKD. The CDR3 has 11 residues. Trimming shortened V by 5 bases and J by 5 bases, and 6 bases separated the two germline ends. For the CDR3, the DNA is TGTGCCATCAGTTCGGGGGAGACCCAGTACTTC. It encodes CAISSGETQYF.

V is TRBV5-1 and J is TRBJ2-2; no clear D. The CDR3 runs to 13 residues. V lost 4 bases and J lost 6, with 10 bases in between. Germline-derived CDR1 and CDR2 are SGHRS and YFSETQ. This chain's CDR3 is CASSTPPAGELFF. For the CDR3, the DNA is TGCGCCAGCAGCACCCCCCCGGCCGGGGAGCTGTTTTTT.

V usage is TRBV2 and J usage is TRBJ2-5, with TRBD1 matching over 7 bases. CDR1 is SNHLY, CDR2 FYNNEI, per germline. V was clipped by 9 bases and J by 1 base; unmatched bases: 8. CDR3 length: 14 residues. The CDR3 nucleotides are TGTGCCAGTATGATCGACAGGGCCCAAGAGACCCAGTACTTC. Translated, it gives CASMIDRAQETQYF.

This rearrangement joins TRBV28 to TRBJ2-3; 10 nucleotides align to TRBD1. Germline-derived CDR1 and CDR2 are MDHEN and SYDVKM. The length of the CDR3 is 15 residues. The V and J ends lost 5 bases and 4 bases, in that order; junction bases with no gene match: 6. CDR3 in amino acids: CASSKTGGRADTQYF. CDR3 DNA: TGTGCCAGCAGTAAGACAGGGGGCCGGGCAGATACGCAGTATTTT.

V usage is TRBV3-1 (or the pseudogene TRBV3-2) and J usage is TRBJ2-5; 9 bases fit TRBD1. Germline values: CDR1 LGHDT, CDR2 YNNKEL (reference sequence). V shed 1 base and J 5 bases; nucleotides not matched to a gene: 5. The CDR3 has 15 residues. CDR3 residues: CASSQGGTGLETQYF. The CDR3 nucleotides read TGTGCCAGCAGCCAAGGTGGGACAGGGTTGGAGACCCAGTACTTC.

The chain combines TRBV6-5 with TRBJ2-7; 10 bases agree with TRBD1. The CDR3 loop spans 15 amino acids. J was trimmed by 5 bases and V by 6 bases; bases with no gene match: 10. CDR1 and CDR2 (germline): MNHEY, SVGAGI. Here the CDR3 DNA reads TGTGCCAGCAGCACAGGGACAGGGGTTCGCAACGAGCAGTACGTC. Its translation is CASSTGTGVRNEQYV.

The chain uses TRBV6-2 or TRBV6-3 and TRBJ2-2; 7 bases are shared with TRBD1. The CDR3 has 18 amino acids. Germline V gives CDR1 MNHEY, CDR2 SVGEGT. Trimming took 2 bases from V and 2 from J; bases not matched to a gene: 11. CDR3 amino acids: CASSYRPGGALNTGELFF. CDR3 nucleotides: TGTGCCAGCAGTTACCGCCCAGGGGGAGCCCTTAACACCGGGGAGCTGTTTTTT.

The chain links TRBV13 to TRBJ2-1, with TRBD2 matching over 13 bases. The CDR3 is 17 amino acids. V trimming: 5 bases; J trimming: 10 bases; junction bases outside the gene matches: 14. Germline CDR1 and CDR2: PRHDT and FYEKMQ (reference sequence). CDR3 protein: CASSQRGVVGLAGEQFF. In nucleotides, the CDR3 is TGTGCCAGCAGCCAACGAGGGGTGGTGGGACTAGCGGGGGAGCAGTTCTTC.

This chain uses TRBV29-1 with TRBJ2-5; tentatively, D is TRBD2 (6 bases). V was trimmed by 4 bases and J by 1 base, leaving 13 bases between them. The CDR3 loop spans 14 amino acids. The germline V gene encodes CDR1 SQVTM and CDR2 ANQGSEA. CDR3 amino acids: CSVGHQGGQETQYF. CDR3 bases: TGCAGCGTTGGGCATCAGGGAGGCCAAGAGACCCAGTACTTC.

Only a few counts were recorded for this clone. The J gene is TRBJ1-1, the V gene TRBV29-1, with 7 bases matching TRBD1. The CDR3 spans 14 residues. V lost 2 bases, J lost 0 bases, and 3 bases stayed unmatched. Germline V CDR1 and CDR2: SQVTM, ANQGSEA. This CDR3 is CSVEQGEMNTEAFF. The CDR3 DNA is TGCAGCGTTGAACAGGGGGAAATGAACACTGAAGCTTTCTTT.

The rearrangement joins TRBV7-9 to TRBJ2-7, with 7 bases that match TRBD1. The CDR3 is 13 residues long. Germline V gene lookup returns CDR1 SEHNR and CDR2 FQNEAQ (reference sequence). Trimming removed 5 bases from V and 3 bases from J; junction bases left unmatched: 4. CDR3 protein: CASSGGQFYEQYF. In DNA form, the CDR3 reads TGTGCCAGCAGCGGGGGACAGTTCTACGAGCAGTACTTC. Full variable domain (missing parts from reference TRBV7-9 and TRBJ2-7): DTGVSQNPRHKITKRGQNVTFRCDPISEHNRLYWYRQTLGQGPEFLTYFQNEAQLEKSRLLSDRFSAERPKGSFSTLEIQRTEQGDSAMYLCASSGGQFYEQYFGPGTRLTVT.

V is TRBV28 and J is TRBJ1-1; 10 bases agree with TRBD1. CDR1 and CDR2 from the germline V gene are MDHEN and SYDVKM. The CDR3 totals 14 residues. V shed 3 bases, J shed 7 bases, and the junction held 5 bases outside the gene matches. The CDR3 loop is CASSLGDRGNEAFF. The CDR3 DNA reads TGTGCCAGCAGTTTGGGGGACAGGGGAAATGAAGCTTTCTTT.

CDR3 in amino acids: CASSLGRGPYEQYF. CDR3 sequence (DNA): TGTGCCAGCAGTTTAGGGCGGGGTCCCTACGAGCAGTACTTC. This chain joins TRBV28 and TRBJ2-7, with D possibly matching TRBD2 (6 bases). Germline lookup yields CDR1 MDHEN and CDR2 SYDVKM. The germline V and J ends were trimmed by 2 bases and 2 bases, with 10 bases remaining between them. This CDR3 has 14 residues.

The sample holds one count of this clone. The gene calls are TRBV2 and TRBJ2-1; the match to TRBD1 covers 11 bases. CDR3 size: 13 residues. Germline-derived CDR1 and CDR2 are SNHLY and FYNNEI. V lost 5 bases and J lost 8; bases outside the gene matches: 2. This CDR3 reads CASSRGQGDEQFF. The CDR3 DNA follows: TGTGCCAGCAGTCGGGGACAGGGGGATGAGCAGTTCTTC. Using reference TRBV2 and TRBJ2-1 for the parts outside the CDR3, the full variable domain is EPEVTQTPSHQVTQMGQEVILRCVPISNHLYFYWYRQILGQKVEFLVSFYNNEISEKSEIFDDQFSVERPDGSNFTLKIRSTKLEDSAMYFCASSRGQGDEQFFGPGTRLTVL.

The chain uses TRBV5-6 and TRBJ2-2, with D unclear. Trimming cost V 4 bases and J 1 base, with 11 bases left between them. The CDR3 spans 15 residues. CDR1 and CDR2 (germline): SGHDT, YYEEEE. The CDR3 loop is CASSPHPRNTGELFF. The CDR3 region has the DNA TGTGCCAGCAGCCCCCACCCCAGGAACACCGGGGAGCTGTTTTTT.

This rearrangement joins TRBV2 to TRBJ2-5, with 9 bases identical to TRBD2. CDR1 is SNHLY, CDR2 FYNNEI, per germline. CDR3 length equals 16 residues. With 6 bases clipped from V and 5 bases from J, the junction kept 13 bases outside the gene matches. The chain's CDR3 is CASRVLAGSRGETQYF. DNA of the CDR3: TGTGCCAGCAGGGTTCTAGCGGGGAGTAGAGGGGAGACCCAGTACTTC. The variable domain in full, completed from reference TRBV2 and TRBJ2-5, reads EPEVTQTPSHQVTQMGQEVILRCVPISNHLYFYWYRQILGQKVEFLVSFYNNEISEKSEIFDDQFSVERPDGSNFTLKIRSTKLEDSAMYFCASRVLAGSRGETQYFGPGTRLLVL.

The rearrangement joins TRBV9 to TRBJ2-2; 9 bases map to TRBD1. The CDR3 contains 17 residues. Germline V gene data show CDR1 as SGDLS and CDR2 as YYNGEE. The V and J ends lost 4 bases and 3 bases, in that order; junction bases with no gene match: 10. The CDR3 here is CASSSPGGTGYTGELFF. For the CDR3, the DNA is TGTGCCAGCAGCTCACCGGGCGGGACAGGGTACACCGGGGAGCTGTTTTTT.

The chain uses TRBV4-2 and TRBJ2-1, with 10 bases lining up with TRBD2. CDR1 and CDR2 from the germline V gene are LGHNA and YNFKEQ. V lost 3 bases and J lost 0; bases outside the gene matches: 11. The length of the CDR3 is 19 residues. CDR3 loop: CASSQRPFASGSSYNEQFF. Written as DNA, the CDR3 is TGTGCCAGCAGCCAGCGTCCCTTTGCTAGCGGGAGCTCCTACAATGAGCAGTTCTTC.

V gene TRBV25-1 combines with J gene TRBJ2-3; the match to TRBD2 covers 13 bases. Germline trimming cut 4 bases from V and 6 bases from J; bases unmatched to any gene: 4. The CDR3 has 15 amino acids. CDR1 and CDR2 (germline): MGHDK, SYGVNS. In DNA form, the CDR3 reads TGTGCCAGCAGTGCGGGACTAGCGGGATTGGATACGCAGTATTTT. Amino acids: CASSAGLAGLDTQYF.

V usage is TRBV11-2 and J usage is TRBJ2-1, with 13 bases identical to TRBD2. The CDR3 consists of 14 residues. Trimming at V came to 5 bases and at J to 15 bases, leaving 10 bases not matched to a gene. The V gene's germline CDR1 is SGHAT and CDR2 FQNNGV. CDR3: CASSPGLAGTSSFF. DNA for the CDR3: TGTGCCAGCAGCCCGGGACTAGCGGGAACGTCATCGTTCTTC.

V gene TRBV10-3 combines with J gene TRBJ2-5; D is perhaps TRBD2 (5 bases). The CDR3 spans 13 residues. The germline V gene encodes CDR1 ENHRY and CDR2 SYGVKD. The germline V and J ends were trimmed by 6 bases and 1 base, with 9 bases remaining between them. CDR3 in DNA: TGTGCCATCAGGGAGGATAGCCAAGAGACCCAGTACTTC. It yields the protein CAIREDSQETQYF.

This sequence joins TRBV4-1 and TRBJ2-3, with 7 positions matching TRBD1. Germline V gene sequence: CDR1 MGHRA, CDR2 YSYEKL. CDR3 length equals 15 residues. V shed 2 bases and J 4 bases; nucleotides not matched to a gene: 6. CDR3 sequence: CASSQNRGGSDTQYF. In DNA, the CDR3 is TGCGCCAGCAGCCAAAACAGGGGTGGCTCAGATACGCAGTATTTT.

CDR3 sequence: CASSLTRGGELFF. DNA of the CDR3: TGTGCCAGCAGTCTAACCCGAGGCGGGGAGCTGTTTTTT. The chain recombines TRBV28 with TRBJ2-2, with D uncertain. Germline V gene sequence: CDR1 MDHEN, CDR2 SYDVKM. The germline V and J ends were trimmed by 5 bases and 7 bases, with 11 bases remaining between them. This CDR3 region has 13 residues.

The V call is TRBV3-1 (or the pseudogene TRBV3-2), the J call TRBJ1-5, with 8 bases aligning to TRBD1. The CDR3 sequence is 17 residues long. Germline CDR1 is LGHDT and CDR2 is YNNKEL (reference sequence). Unmatched junction bases numbered 8, after V lost 4 bases and J lost 0 bases. The CDR3 DNA follows: TGTGCCAGCAGCCCCCGACAGGGGACGGATAGCAATCAGCCCCAGCATTTT. Translated: CASSPRQGTDSNQPQHF.